The present TCR beta chain was sequenced within a study of T cell responses to AZD1222 COVID-19 vaccine. The study's findings and limits: White British donors predominated, females outnumbered males, and clonal diversity was possibly underestimated. There were repertoire samples only from the period after the peak T cell response. Just 5 or 6 AZD1222 recipients tested seropositive at baseline. Spike regions recognized by vaccine-associated CD4 TCRs spanned the protein, led by 160-218 and 743-854.

The germline V gene has CDR1 SGHRS and CDR2 YFSETQ. This CDR3 contains 16 residues. The V and J ends lost 4 bases and 7 bases respectively, with 23 bases between them. Using immunoSEQ multiplex PCR, the repertoire was profiled, and TCRdb retains in-frame clones only, with some absent. Of about 260,000 clones in the sample, 90% to 95% were seen once. In regard to this clone: Its specificity is not known.

The sequenced sample was peripheral blood, obtained on day 0 of AZD1222 vaccination. The chain carries TRBV5-1 and TRBJ1-2; maybe TRBD1 (6 bases). This clonotype was obtained from an adult in good health. The chain's CDR3 is CASSAAGTPAKGGYTF. The CDR3 region has the DNA TGCGCCAGCAGCGCAGCCGGGACACCCGCCAAGGGTGGCTACACCTTC.